The clone carrying this T cell receptor beta chain was recorded once. Its antigen is as yet unknown. These data originate in a study of shared clonotypes between healthy human individuals. Turning to the study itself: Per-donor plates numbered three CD4 naive, three CD4 memory, two CD8 naive and one CD8 memory. Study observations and caveats: Memory subsets generally showed smaller estimated richness than naive subsets did.

Trimming cost V 7 bases and J 5 bases, with 16 bases left between them. CDR3 size: 14 residues. Germline lookup yields CDR1 MDHEN and CDR2 SYDVKM. The table came from immunoSEQ multiplex PCR; TCRdb's copy has only in-frame clones and leaves some out. The sample carries 1.6 million or so clones, approximately 96% recorded once. Donors comprised healthy HIV-negative adults lacking recent acute infections or vaccinations. Sequencing was performed on naive CD4+ T cells sorted from blood. Subset meaning: CD45RA+ positively selected. The receptor comes from a young man in good health. The chain joins TRBV28 to TRBJ2-3; weak D call: TRBD1 (5 bases). CDR3 amino acids: CASTPTGLGDTQYF. For the CDR3, the DNA is TGTGCCAGCACTCCCACAGGTCTGGGAGATACGCAGTATTTT.